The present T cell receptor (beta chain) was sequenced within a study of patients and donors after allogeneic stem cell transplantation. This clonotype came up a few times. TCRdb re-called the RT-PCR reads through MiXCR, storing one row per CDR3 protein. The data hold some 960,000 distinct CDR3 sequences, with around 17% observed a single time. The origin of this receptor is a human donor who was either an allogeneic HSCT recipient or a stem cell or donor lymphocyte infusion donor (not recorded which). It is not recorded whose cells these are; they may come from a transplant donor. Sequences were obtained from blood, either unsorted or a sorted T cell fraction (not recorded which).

This CDR3 reads CASSRDTSGNTIYF. The CDR3 DNA reads TGTGCCAGCAGCCGCGACACATCTGGAAACACCATATATTTT. V usage is TRBV5-6 and J usage is TRBJ1-3; D remains ambiguous. This CDR3 region has 14 residues. V was cut by 4 bases and J by 1 base, with 9 bases left in between. The germline V gene has CDR1 SGHDT and CDR2 YYEEEE.